Presented here are 18 T cell receptor beta chains from one specimen sequenced in a study of PD-1 blockade in classical Hodgkin lymphoma. Exposure to brentuximab vedotin varied, and each patient had relapsed following autologous stem cell transplantation. Some clones are missing from TCRdb's copy, which holds only in-frame ones; the method was immunoSEQ multiplex PCR. The table has some 90,000 clones, 85% to 95% seen once. Sequences were derived from peripheral blood mononuclear cells (PBMCs), sampled before the second cycle of nivolumab. These receptors were taken from a human donor with classical Hodgkin lymphoma.

The rearrangement links TRBV11-3 to TRBJ2-7; TRBD2 matches 9 bases. With V trimmed by 2 bases and J by 3 bases, 5 bases remained unmatched. CDR1 SGHNT and CDR2 YENEEA come from the germline V gene. This CDR3 is 15 amino acids long. For the CDR3, the DNA is TGTGCCAGCAGCTTAAGCCTAGCGGGAAACTACGAGCAGTACTTC. This translates into CASSLSLAGNYEQYF.

The chain employs TRBV4-1 and TRBJ2-5; perhaps TRBD2 as D (7 bases). The CDR3 is 15 residues long. The germline V and J ends were trimmed by 6 bases and 2 bases, with 16 bases remaining between them. The V gene's germline CDR1 is MGHRA and CDR2 YSYEKL. The CDR3 loop reads CASSPGGQLQETQYF. CDR3 coding DNA: TGCGCCAGCAGTCCGGGAGGACAGCTACAAGAGACCCAGTACTTC.

The chain employs TRBV10-3 and TRBJ2-1, with 14 bases lining up with TRBD2. Per germline, CDR1 ENHRY and CDR2 SYGVKD. The CDR3 is 16 amino acids. Trimming took 6 bases from V and 7 from J; bases not matched to a gene: 8. The CDR3 bases are TGTGCCATCAGGGGACCCGGGACTAGCGGGAGTAATGAGCAGTTCTTC. This codes for CAIRGPGTSGSNEQFF.

The chain uses TRBV9 and TRBJ2-1; 9 bases match TRBD2. The CDR3 loop spans 20 amino acids. Per the germline V gene, CDR1 is SGDLS and CDR2 is YYNGEE. J lost 1 base, V lost 0 bases, and 14 bases had no gene match. The CDR3 loop is CASSVVGGPGGRGSYNEQFF. CDR3 sequence (DNA): TGTGCCAGCAGCGTAGTAGGAGGCCCGGGCGGGAGGGGTTCCTACAATGAGCAGTTCTTC.

The gene calls are TRBV21-1 and TRBJ2-7; the table gives TRBD1 as D, unverified against the DNA. TRBV21-1 is given as a pseudogene. The CDR3 contains 12 residues. This CDR3 is CAGTQGSYEQYF. DNA of the CDR3: TGTGCCGGCACACAGGGGTCCTACGAGCAGTACTTC.

V is TRBV2 and J is TRBJ1-5; no clear D gene. V lost 8 bases and J lost 3, with 8 bases in between. The CDR3 runs 12 residues. The germline V gene has CDR1 SNHLY and CDR2 FYNNEI. The CDR3 region has the DNA TGTGCCAGCTCCGATAACAATCAGCCCCAGCATTTT. Its translation: CASSDNNQPQHF.

This chain joins TRBV30 and TRBJ1-5; 8 bases are shared with TRBD1. Germline lookup yields CDR1 GTSNPN and CDR2 SVGIG (reference sequence). The trim removed 1 base at V and 2 bases at J, leaving 1 base unmatched. The CDR3 has 14 residues. In DNA, the CDR3 is TGTGCCTGGAGTGGGGGACAGGGCAATCAGCCCCAGCATTTT. The encoded protein is CAWSGGQGNQPQHF.

The gene calls are TRBV27 and TRBJ1-5; 7 bases map to TRBD1. Per germline, CDR1 MNHEY and CDR2 SMNVEV (reference sequence). CDR3 length equals 14 residues. Unmatched junction bases numbered 9, after V lost 6 bases and J lost 7 bases. The CDR3 bases are TGTGCCAGCAGCCCTGACAGGGTACAGCAGCCCCAGCATTTT. Protein sequence: CASSPDRVQQPQHF.

The chain has TRBV30 and TRBJ1-5; TRBD1 agrees at 9 bases. The CDR3 runs to 14 residues. With 2 bases clipped from V and 5 bases from J, the junction kept 4 bases outside the gene matches. Germline CDR1 GTSNPN, CDR2 SVGIG (reference sequence). CDR3 coding DNA: TGTGCCTGGAGTATAGGACAGGGGTATCAGCCCCAGCATTTT. It encodes CAWSIGQGYQPQHF.

Only a few counts were recorded for this clone. The J gene is TRBJ1-1, the V gene TRBV7-9; D is unclear. This CDR3 has 15 amino acids. Germline lookup yields CDR1 SEHNR and CDR2 FQNEAQ (reference sequence). Trimming left V 5 bases short and J 1 base short, with 14 bases between. This CDR3 is CASSTTGRPNTEAFF. In nucleotides, the CDR3 is TGTGCCAGCAGCACGACCGGACGGCCGAACACTGAAGCTTTCTTT.

This clone was picked up one time. This sequence joins TRBV29-1 and TRBJ2-2; TRBD2 matches 12 bases. V gave up 7 bases and J gave up 7 bases; unmatched junction bases: 4. The CDR3 runs to 13 residues. Germline CDR1 SQVTM, CDR2 ANQGSEA. CDR3 loop: CSALAGGIGELFF. The CDR3 nucleotides are TGCAGCGCTCTAGCGGGAGGGATCGGGGAGCTGTTTTTT.

This sequence joins TRBV29-1 and TRBJ2-6, with D hard to call. Trimming removed 6 bases from V and 1 base from J, with 7 bases in between. The CDR3 has 13 residues. Germline CDR1 reads SQVTM; CDR2 reads ANQGSEA. CDR3 sequence reads: CSVGISGANVLTF. CDR3 bases: TGCAGCGTAGGGATATCTGGGGCCAACGTCCTGACTTTC.

This rearrangement joins TRBV6-4 to TRBJ2-6, with D unresolved. The CDR3 is 14 amino acids. The V and J ends lost 7 bases and 2 bases respectively, with 9 bases between them. CDR1 is MRHNA, CDR2 SNTAGT, per germline. CDR3 region: CASKEMAGANVLTF. CDR3 sequence (DNA): TGTGCCAGCAAGGAGATGGCTGGGGCCAACGTCCTGACTTTC.

A single count supports this clone. V is TRBV6-1 and J is TRBJ2-4; 7 bases line up with TRBD2. The V gene end was trimmed by 2 bases and the J gene end by 4 bases; junction bases not matched to a gene: 5. The germline V gene encodes CDR1 MNHNS and CDR2 SASEGT. This CDR3 has 15 amino acids. CDR3 sequence (DNA): TGTGCCAGCAGTGAAAGGAGCGGGAAGAAAAACATTCAGTACTTC. It encodes CASSERSGKKNIQYF.

This CDR3 reads CASSIEVLGETQYF. The DNA of the CDR3 is TGTGCCAGTAGTATTGAGGTTTTGGGGGAGACCCAGTACTTC. V and J are TRBV19 and TRBJ2-5; D not certain. From germline, CDR1 is LNHDA and CDR2 SQIVND (reference sequence). The CDR3 loop spans 14 amino acids. V was trimmed by 3 bases and J by 5 bases, leaving 13 bases between them.

The chain combines TRBV7-6 with TRBJ2-3; TRBD2 aligns across 10 bases. Trimming cost V 5 bases and J 2 bases; bases outside gene matches: 7. The CDR3 extends over 16 amino acids. Germline V gives CDR1 SGHVS, CDR2 FNYEAQ. CDR3 coding DNA: TGTGCCAGCAGCCTCCTACTAGCGGGAACCACAGATACGCAGTATTTT. This encodes CASSLLLAGTTDTQYF.

This chain joins TRBV10-3 and TRBJ2-5; D not resolved. Germline values: CDR1 ENHRY, CDR2 SYGVKD. Deletions cut 0 bases from V and 4 bases from J, with 9 bases between. The CDR3 spans 14 residues. In nucleotides, the CDR3 is TGTGCCATCAGTGAGTCGAGACTGGGAGAGACCCAGTACTTC. It codes for CAISESRLGETQYF.

The chain combines TRBV5-4 with TRBJ2-3; 9 bases are shared with TRBD2. The V segment lost 0 bases and the J segment 4 bases; nucleotides outside the gene matches: 9. Germline CDR1 SGHNT, CDR2 YYREEE (reference sequence). The CDR3 consists of 17 residues. CDR3 region: CASSLGGGRALPDTQYF. In nucleotides, the CDR3 is TGTGCCAGCAGCTTGGGAGGCGGGAGGGCCCTCCCAGATACGCAGTATTTT. The full variable domain, in which reference TRBV5-4 and TRBJ2-3 provide the parts outside the CDR3, is ETGVTQSPTHLIKTRGQQVTLRCSSQSGHNTVSWYQQALGQGPQFIFQYYREEENGRGNFPPRFSGLQFPNYSSELNVNALELDDSALYLCASSLGGGRALPDTQYFGPGTRLTVL.